The clone carrying this T cell receptor (beta chain) was recorded at least ten times. No antigen is known for it. A universal primer site came from template switching; cDNA carried unique molecular identifiers. TCRdb analysed the 5' RACE reads with MiXCR anew, one entry per CDR3 protein. The sample holds approximately 230,000 distinct CDR3 sequences, around 6.5% seen once. There are 17 residues in the CDR3. The J segment lost 1 base and the V segment lost 5 bases, leaving 6 bases of the junction unmatched. This specimen comes from a study of identical twins. Points from the study as a whole: Out-of-frame alpha sequences shared by twins showed excess low generation probability. Model-predicted out-of-frame TCR alpha sharing fell below observed values in monozygotic twins.

This sample also belongs to another study, concerning T cells expressing NK-cell markers. This second report adds: The sequencing cohort of eight donors included seven HCMV-seropositive individuals and one seronegative individual.

The chain links TRBV12-3 or TRBV12-4 to TRBJ2-3, with 13 bases aligning to TRBD2. Source material: CD8+ T cells sorted from blood. The clonotype comes from a woman aged 18-35 years in good health. CDR3 residues: CASSPLAGGLGTDTQYF. The CDR3 region has the DNA TGTGCCAGCAGTCCACTAGCGGGAGGGCTGGGCACAGATACGCAGTATTTT.